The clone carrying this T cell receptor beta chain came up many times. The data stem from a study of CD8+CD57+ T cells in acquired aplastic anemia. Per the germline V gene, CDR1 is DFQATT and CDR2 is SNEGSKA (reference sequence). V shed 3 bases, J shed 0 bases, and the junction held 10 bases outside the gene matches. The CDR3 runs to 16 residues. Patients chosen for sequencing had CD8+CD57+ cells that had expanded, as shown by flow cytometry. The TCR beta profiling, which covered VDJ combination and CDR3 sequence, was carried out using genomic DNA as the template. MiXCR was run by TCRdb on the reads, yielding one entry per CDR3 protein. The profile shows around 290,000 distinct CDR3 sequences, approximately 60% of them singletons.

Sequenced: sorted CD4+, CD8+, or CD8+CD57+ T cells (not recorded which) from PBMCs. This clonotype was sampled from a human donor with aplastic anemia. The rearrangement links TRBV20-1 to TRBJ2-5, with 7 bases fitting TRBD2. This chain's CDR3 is CSARDWAGEYQETQYF. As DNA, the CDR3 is TGCAGTGCTAGGGATTGGGCGGGGGAGTACCAAGAGACCCAGTACTTC.